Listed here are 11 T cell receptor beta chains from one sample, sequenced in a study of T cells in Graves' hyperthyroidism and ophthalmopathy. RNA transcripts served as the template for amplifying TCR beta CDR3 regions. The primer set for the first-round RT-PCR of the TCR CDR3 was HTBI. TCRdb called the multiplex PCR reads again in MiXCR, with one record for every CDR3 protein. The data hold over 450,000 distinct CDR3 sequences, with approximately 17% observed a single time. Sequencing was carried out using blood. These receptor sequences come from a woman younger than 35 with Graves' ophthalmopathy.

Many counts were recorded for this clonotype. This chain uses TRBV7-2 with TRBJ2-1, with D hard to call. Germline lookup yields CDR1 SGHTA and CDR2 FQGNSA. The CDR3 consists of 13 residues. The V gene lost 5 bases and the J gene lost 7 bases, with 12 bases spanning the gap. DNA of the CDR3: TGTGCCAGCAGCCAGCCCCCCGGAAATGAGCAGTTCTTC. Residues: CASSQPPGNEQFF.

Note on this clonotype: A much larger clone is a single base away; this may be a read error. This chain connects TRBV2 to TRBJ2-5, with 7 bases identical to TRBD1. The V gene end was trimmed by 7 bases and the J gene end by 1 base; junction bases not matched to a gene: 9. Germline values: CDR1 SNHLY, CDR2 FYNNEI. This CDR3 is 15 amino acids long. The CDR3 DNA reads TGTGCCAGCAACGGGGAGACAGGGCGCCAAGAGACCCAGTACTTC. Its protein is CASNGETGRQETQYF.

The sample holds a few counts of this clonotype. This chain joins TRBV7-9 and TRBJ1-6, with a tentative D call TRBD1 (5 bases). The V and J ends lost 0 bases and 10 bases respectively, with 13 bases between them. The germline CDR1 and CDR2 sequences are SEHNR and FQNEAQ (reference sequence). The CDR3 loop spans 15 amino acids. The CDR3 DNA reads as TGTGCCAGCAGCTTAGCTGGGAGGGCAGGGTCACCCCTCCACTTT. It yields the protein CASSLAGRAGSPLHF.

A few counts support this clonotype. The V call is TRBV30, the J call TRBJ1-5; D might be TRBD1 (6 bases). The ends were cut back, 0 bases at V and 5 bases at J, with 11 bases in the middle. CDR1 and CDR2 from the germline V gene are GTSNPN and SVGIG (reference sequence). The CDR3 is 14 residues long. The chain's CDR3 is CAWSVGGKDQPQHF. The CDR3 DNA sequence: TGTGCCTGGAGTGTAGGGGGGAAGGATCAGCCCCAGCATTTT.

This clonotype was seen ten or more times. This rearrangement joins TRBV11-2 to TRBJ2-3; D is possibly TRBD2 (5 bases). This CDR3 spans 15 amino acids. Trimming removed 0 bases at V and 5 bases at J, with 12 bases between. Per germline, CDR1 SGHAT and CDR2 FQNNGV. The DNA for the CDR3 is TGTGCCAGCAGCTTAGATCGAGGGAAGAGAGATACGCAGTATTTT. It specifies CASSLDRGKRDTQYF.

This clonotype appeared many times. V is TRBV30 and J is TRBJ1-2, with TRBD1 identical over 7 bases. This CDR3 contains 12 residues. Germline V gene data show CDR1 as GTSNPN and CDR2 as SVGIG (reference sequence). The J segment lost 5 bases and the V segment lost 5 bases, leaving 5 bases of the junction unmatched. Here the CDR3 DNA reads TGTGCCTGGGCCGGGACAGATTATGGCTACACCTTC. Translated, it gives CAWAGTDYGYTF.

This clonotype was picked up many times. For the CDR3, the DNA is TGTGCCATCAGTGAGTCTGCGGGACGGGAGATCTACGAGCAGTACTTC. Protein sequence: CAISESAGREIYEQYF. V gene TRBV10-3 combines with J gene TRBJ2-7; weak D call: TRBD2 (6 bases). This CDR3 is 16 amino acids long. Trimming took 0 bases from V and 3 from J, leaving 15 bases between them. The germline gives CDR1 ENHRY, CDR2 SYGVKD.

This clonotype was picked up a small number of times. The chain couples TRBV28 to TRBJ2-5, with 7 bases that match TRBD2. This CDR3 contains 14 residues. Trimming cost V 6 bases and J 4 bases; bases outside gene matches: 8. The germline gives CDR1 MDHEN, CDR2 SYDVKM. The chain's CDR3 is CASSSGGAGETQYF. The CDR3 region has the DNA TGTGCCAGCAGCTCGGGGGGAGCCGGAGAGACCCAGTACTTC.

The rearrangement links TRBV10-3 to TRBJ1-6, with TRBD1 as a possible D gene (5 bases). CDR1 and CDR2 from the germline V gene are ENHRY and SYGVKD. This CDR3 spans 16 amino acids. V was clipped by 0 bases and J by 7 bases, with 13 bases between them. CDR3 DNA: TGTGCCATCAGTGAGTCGGAGACAGTGTGGAATTCACCCCTCCACTTT. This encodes CAISESETVWNSPLHF.

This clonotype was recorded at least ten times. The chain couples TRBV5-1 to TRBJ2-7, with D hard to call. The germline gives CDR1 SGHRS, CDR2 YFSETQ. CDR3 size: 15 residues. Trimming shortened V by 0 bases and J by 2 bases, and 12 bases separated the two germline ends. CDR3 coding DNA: TGCGCCAGCAGCTTGGCTGCAATTCCTACCTACGAGCAGTACTTC. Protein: CASSLAAIPTYEQYF.

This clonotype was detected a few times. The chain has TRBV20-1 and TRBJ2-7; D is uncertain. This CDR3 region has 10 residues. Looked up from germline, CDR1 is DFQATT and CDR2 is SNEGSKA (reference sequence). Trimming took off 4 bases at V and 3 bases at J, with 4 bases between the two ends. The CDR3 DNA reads TGCAGTGCTACTTACTACGAGCAGTACTTC. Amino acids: CSATYYEQYF.